The entry below gives a single T cell receptor (beta chain) sequence along with its context. Sequencing used immunoSEQ multiplex PCR; TCRdb keeps in-frame clones, though not all of them. The table records 90,000 to 110,000 clones, roughly 76% of them present only once. Germline CDR1 reads MNHEY; CDR2 reads SMNVEV (reference sequence). This CDR3 spans 15 amino acids. Trimming cost V 6 bases and J 2 bases, with 17 bases left between them. This entry belongs to a study of blood T cell repertoires in COVID-19. This sequence was found in a woman in her seventies with acute or convalescent COVID-19. This rearrangement joins TRBV27 to TRBJ2-7; tentative D call: TRBD2 (6 bases). The sequencing input was peripheral blood. CDR3 coding DNA: TGTGCCAGCAGGGAGGGGAAGGGACGGGCCTACGAGCAGTACTTC. It codes for CASREGKGRAYEQYF.